The following is a T cell receptor (beta chain) sequence with its context. Its antigen is not identified. TCRdb re-derived calls from the RACE reads in MiXCR, one entry per CDR3 protein. The sample records some 170,000 distinct CDR3 sequences, 20% to 25% being singletons. The data originate from a study of human T cells and chemical hapten exposure. The study, taken as a whole, reports: With DPC sensitization, TCRs exceeding 1 in 1000 frequency showed no change. Because all patients had alopecia, their immune responses might differ from healthy ones.

The CDR3 length is 15 residues. The germline CDR1 and CDR2 sequences are SGHDT and YYEEEE. The J segment lost 2 bases and the V segment lost 6 bases, leaving 8 bases of the junction unmatched. The time point is: patch test 1, 2 weeks after DPC sensitization. Specified treatment: therapeutic diphenylcyclopropenone sensitization with weekly scalp DPC. The source material was whole blood, sampled in connection with sensitization to the hapten diphenylcyclopropenone (DPC). The clonotype originates from a woman between 45 and 65 years old with alopecia areata. Some clones in this sample may be carry-over from other donors' samples. J is TRBJ2-7 and V is TRBV5-6, with 10 positions matching TRBD2. CDR3 residues: CASTVLAGDPYEQYF. The DNA of the CDR3 is TGTGCCAGCACCGTCCTAGCGGGAGACCCCTACGAGCAGTACTTC.